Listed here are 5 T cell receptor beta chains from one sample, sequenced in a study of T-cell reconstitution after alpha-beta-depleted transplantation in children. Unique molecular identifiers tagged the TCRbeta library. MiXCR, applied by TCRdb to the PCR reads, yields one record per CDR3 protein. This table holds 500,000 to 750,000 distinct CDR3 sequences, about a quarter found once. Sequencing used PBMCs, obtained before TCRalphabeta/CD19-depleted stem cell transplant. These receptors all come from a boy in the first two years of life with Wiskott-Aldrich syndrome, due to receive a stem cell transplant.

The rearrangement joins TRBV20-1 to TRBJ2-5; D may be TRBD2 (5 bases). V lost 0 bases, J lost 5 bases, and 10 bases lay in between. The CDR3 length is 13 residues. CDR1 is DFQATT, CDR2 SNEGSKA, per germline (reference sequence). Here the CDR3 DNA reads TGCAGTGCTAGAGACCCGGGGTTGGAGACCCAGTACTTC. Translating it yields CSARDPGLETQYF.

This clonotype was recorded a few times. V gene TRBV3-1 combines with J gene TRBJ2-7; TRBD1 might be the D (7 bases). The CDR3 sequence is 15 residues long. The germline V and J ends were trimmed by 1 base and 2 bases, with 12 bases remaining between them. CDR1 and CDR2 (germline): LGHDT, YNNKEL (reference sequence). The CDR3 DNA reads TGTGCCAGCAGCCAAGCTGGAGGGGGCACCTACGAGCAGTACTTC. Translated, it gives CASSQAGGGTYEQYF.

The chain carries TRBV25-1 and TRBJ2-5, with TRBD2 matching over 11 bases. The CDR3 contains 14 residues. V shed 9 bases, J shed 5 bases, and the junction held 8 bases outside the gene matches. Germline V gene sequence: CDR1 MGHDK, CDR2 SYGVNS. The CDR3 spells CASRLAGGVETQYF. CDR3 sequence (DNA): TGTGCCAGTCGCTTAGCGGGGGGGGTGGAGACCCAGTACTTC.

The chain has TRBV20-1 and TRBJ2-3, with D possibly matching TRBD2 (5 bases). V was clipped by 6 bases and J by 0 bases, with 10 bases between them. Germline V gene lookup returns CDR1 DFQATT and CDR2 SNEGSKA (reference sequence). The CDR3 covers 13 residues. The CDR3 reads CSATEVSTDTQYF. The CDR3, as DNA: TGCAGTGCCACGGAGGTTAGCACAGATACGCAGTATTTT.

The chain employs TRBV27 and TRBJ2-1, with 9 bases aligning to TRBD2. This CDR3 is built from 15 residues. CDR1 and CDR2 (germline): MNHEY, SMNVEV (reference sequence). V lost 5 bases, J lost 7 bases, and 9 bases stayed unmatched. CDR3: CASSRLSSGKNEQFF. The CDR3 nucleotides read TGTGCCAGCAGTAGGCTTTCTAGCGGGAAAAATGAGCAGTTCTTC.